This is a list of T cell receptor beta chains from one sample in a study of OX40 agonist ivuxolimab in advanced cancers. Only in-frame clones appear in the TCRdb table, and some are missing; sequencing was by immunoSEQ multiplex PCR. In the table there are about 73,000 clones, 92% of which are singletons. Sequences were derived from CD4+ or CD8+ T cells sorted from blood, sampled in a trial of the OX40 agonist ivuxolimab. These receptors originate from an adult with an advanced solid tumor such as melanoma, head and neck, liver or kidney cancer. Each CDR3 is given with its conserved first and last residue. Fields, in order: CDR3 DNA, CDR3 protein, J gene, D gene, V gene, clone size. D genes are given only for firm matches. Clone size is shown for a subset of rows, as once, few, many or a class of expanded clone.

CDR3nt: TGTGCCAGCAGCCCGGGCCCAGGCGGCGCCTACGAGCAGTACTTC; CDR3aa: CASSPGPGGAYEQYF; j_gene: TRBJ2-7; d_gene: -; v_gene: TRBV7-9; abundance: -
CDR3nt: TGTGCCAGTAGTATCCCATCACAGGGGAACAATCAGCCCCAGCATTTT; CDR3aa: CASSIPSQGNNQPQHF; j_gene: TRBJ1-5; d_gene: TRBD1; v_gene: TRBV19; abundance: -
CDR3nt: TGTGCCAGCAGAAAAGGGTTTGGGAACACTGAAGCTTTCTTT; CDR3aa: CASRKGFGNTEAFF; j_gene: TRBJ1-1; d_gene: -; v_gene: TRBV6-1; abundance: -
CDR3nt: TGTGCCAGTGGCCGGACAGCTACTAGCACAGATACGCAGTATTTT; CDR3aa: CASGRTATSTDTQYF; j_gene: TRBJ2-3; d_gene: -; v_gene: TRBV19; abundance: -
CDR3nt: TGTGCCAGCAGTGAATTGGGTGACGGCTATGGCTACACCTTC; CDR3aa: CASSELGDGYGYTF; j_gene: TRBJ1-2; d_gene: -; v_gene: TRBV25-1; abundance: -
CDR3nt: TGTGCCAGCAGTGAAGCGCAGGAAGGTATCTACGAGCAGTACTTC; CDR3aa: CASSEAQEGIYEQYF; j_gene: TRBJ2-7; d_gene: -; v_gene: TRBV2; abundance: -
CDR3nt: TGTGCCAGCAGCCCGGGCAGATACTCTTATGGCTACACCTTC; CDR3aa: CASSPGRYSYGYTF; j_gene: TRBJ1-2; d_gene: -; v_gene: TRBV25-1; abundance: -
CDR3nt: TGTGCCAGTGGGGCGGGCGGGACAGGTGAAAAACTGTTTTTT; CDR3aa: CASGAGGTGEKLFF; j_gene: TRBJ1-4; d_gene: TRBD1; v_gene: TRBV19; abundance: -
CDR3nt: TGTGCCAGCAGCCCTCATAATCGGGGGAATACCGGGGAGCTGTTTTTT; CDR3aa: CASSPHNRGNTGELFF; j_gene: TRBJ2-2; d_gene: -; v_gene: TRBV7-2; abundance: -
CDR3nt: TGTGCCAGCAGTGCAGGGTATGGCAATCAGCCCCAGCATTTT; CDR3aa: CASSAGYGNQPQHF; j_gene: TRBJ1-5; d_gene: -; v_gene: TRBV27; abundance: -
CDR3nt: TGTGCCAGCAGTTTTCAGGGTCGAGACGAAAAACTGTTTTTT; CDR3aa: CASSFQGRDEKLFF; j_gene: TRBJ1-4; d_gene: -; v_gene: TRBV27; abundance: -
CDR3nt: TGTGCCAGCAGCTTCGGTGGGGATGGCTACACCTTC; CDR3aa: CASSFGGDGYTF; j_gene: TRBJ1-2; d_gene: -; v_gene: TRBV7-8; abundance: -
CDR3nt: TGCAGCGTTGAAGATCGTCTGCTAGCTAGAAATGAGCAGTTCTTC; CDR3aa: CSVEDRLLARNEQFF; j_gene: TRBJ2-1; d_gene: -; v_gene: TRBV29-1; abundance: -
CDR3nt: TGTGCCAGCAGCGTAGCTAAGGGGCGGCCGAACACCGGGGAGCTGTTTTTT; CDR3aa: CASSVAKGRPNTGELFF; j_gene: TRBJ2-2; d_gene: -; v_gene: TRBV9; abundance: -
CDR3nt: TGTGCCAGCAGCCAAGTAGGGGACAGGGTTTATTCCGAGCAGTACTTC; CDR3aa: CASSQVGDRVYSEQYF; j_gene: TRBJ2-7; d_gene: TRBD1; v_gene: TRBV14; abundance: -
CDR3nt: TGTGCCATCAGTGAGCCTGTCGACCGGGGTGAAAAACTGTTTTTT; CDR3aa: CAISEPVDRGEKLFF; j_gene: TRBJ1-4; d_gene: -; v_gene: TRBV10-3; abundance: -
CDR3nt: TGTGCCAGCAGTTACTCCAGCGGGGAAACAGATACGCAGTATTTT; CDR3aa: CASSYSSGETDTQYF; j_gene: TRBJ2-3; d_gene: TRBD2; v_gene: TRBV6-5; abundance: -
CDR3nt: TGTGCCAGCAGCTTAGGACCAGGGTCTTTCGCAGATACGCAGTATTTT; CDR3aa: CASSLGPGSFADTQYF; j_gene: TRBJ2-3; d_gene: -; v_gene: TRBV7-8; abundance: -
CDR3nt: TGTGCCAGCAGTTACTCCGGCCCCTACTATGGCTACACCTTC; CDR3aa: CASSYSGPYYGYTF; j_gene: TRBJ1-2; d_gene: -; v_gene: TRBV6-5; abundance: once
CDR3nt: TGTGCCAGCAGCTTTACCGGGGAGCTGTTTTTT; CDR3aa: CASSFTGELFF; j_gene: TRBJ2-2; d_gene: -; v_gene: TRBV7-9; abundance: once
CDR3nt: TGTGCCAGCAGCTCCGGGACAGGGGAAGTCGGTGGCTACACCTTC; CDR3aa: CASSSGTGEVGGYTF; j_gene: TRBJ1-2; d_gene: TRBD1; v_gene: TRBV11-2; abundance: -
CDR3nt: TGTGCCAGCAGCCTGGGGCAAGAGCAGTACTTC; CDR3aa: CASSLGQEQYF; j_gene: TRBJ2-7; d_gene: -; v_gene: TRBV6-1; abundance: -
CDR3nt: TGTGCCAGCAGCTCTGGACTAGAGTGGGCCTACAATGAGCAGTTCTTC; CDR3aa: CASSSGLEWAYNEQFF; j_gene: TRBJ2-1; d_gene: TRBD2; v_gene: TRBV5-8; abundance: -
CDR3nt: TGTGCCAGCAGCTCTGTGTATCCCGGGGAGCTGTTTTTT; CDR3aa: CASSSVYPGELFF; j_gene: TRBJ2-2; d_gene: -; v_gene: TRBV13; abundance: -
CDR3nt: TGTGCCAGCAGTTACGGACAGATCTATGGCTACACCTTC; CDR3aa: CASSYGQIYGYTF; j_gene: TRBJ1-2; d_gene: -; v_gene: TRBV6-6; abundance: -
CDR3nt: TGTGCCAGTAGTATGGGCTTGGGGGAGGTCGGCTACGAGCAGTACTTC; CDR3aa: CASSMGLGEVGYEQYF; j_gene: TRBJ2-7; d_gene: -; v_gene: TRBV19; abundance: -
CDR3nt: TGTGCCAGCAGCCCCCAAAGGGCCGCCGGGGAGCTGTTTTTT; CDR3aa: CASSPQRAAGELFF; j_gene: TRBJ2-2; d_gene: -; v_gene: TRBV11-3; abundance: -
CDR3nt: TGTGCCAGTAGTTCCGCAGGGAGTGGCTATGGCTACACCTTC; CDR3aa: CASSSAGSGYGYTF; j_gene: TRBJ1-2; d_gene: -; v_gene: TRBV19; abundance: -
CDR3nt: TGTGCCAGTAGTTGGCTCGGCTCAGGGGGAACCTACGAGCAGTACTTC; CDR3aa: CASSWLGSGGTYEQYF; j_gene: TRBJ2-7; d_gene: TRBD1; v_gene: TRBV19; abundance: -
CDR3nt: TGCAGCGCCCTCACAGGGACAGGAGAGCTCGGTTCTAACTATGGCTACACCTTC; CDR3aa: CSALTGTGELGSNYGYTF; j_gene: TRBJ1-2; d_gene: TRBD1; v_gene: TRBV29-1; abundance: -
CDR3nt: TGTGCCAGCAGCCTAAACAGAACCAAAAACATTCAGTACTTC; CDR3aa: CASSLNRTKNIQYF; j_gene: TRBJ2-4; d_gene: -; v_gene: TRBV14; abundance: -
CDR3nt: TGTGCCAGCAGCTTCGGGACAGGGACCTATGGCTACACCTTC; CDR3aa: CASSFGTGTYGYTF; j_gene: TRBJ1-2; d_gene: TRBD1; v_gene: TRBV5-6; abundance: once
CDR3nt: TGTGCCAGCAGCTTAGGCTGGGGGGCTGAAGAGCAGTACTTC; CDR3aa: CASSLGWGAEEQYF; j_gene: TRBJ2-7; d_gene: -; v_gene: TRBV7-6; abundance: -
CDR3nt: TGTGCCACAGAAAGGGAAGTGAACTACGAGCAGTACTTC; CDR3aa: CATEREVNYEQYF; j_gene: TRBJ2-7; d_gene: -; v_gene: TRBV2; abundance: once
CDR3nt: TGTGCCTGGAGTGCACAGGGGGCAATCAGCGGAAACACCATATATTTT; CDR3aa: CAWSAQGAISGNTIYF; j_gene: TRBJ1-3; d_gene: TRBD1; v_gene: TRBV30; abundance: -
CDR3nt: TGTGCCAGCAGTTACTACTCGAATAATAGCAATCAGCCCCAGCATTTT; CDR3aa: CASSYYSNNSNQPQHF; j_gene: TRBJ1-5; d_gene: -; v_gene: TRBV6-6; abundance: -
CDR3nt: TGCAGCGTAGAGGACACCGGGGAGCTGTTTTTT; CDR3aa: CSVEDTGELFF; j_gene: TRBJ2-2; d_gene: -; v_gene: TRBV29-1; abundance: -
CDR3nt: TGTGCCAGCAGCTTAGTGACCGGAAATGAGCAGTTCTTC; CDR3aa: CASSLVTGNEQFF; j_gene: TRBJ2-1; d_gene: -; v_gene: TRBV7-3; abundance: once
CDR3nt: TGTGCCAGCAGTCACCTCCACCTGAACACCGGGGAGCTGTTTTTT; CDR3aa: CASSHLHLNTGELFF; j_gene: TRBJ2-2; d_gene: -; v_gene: TRBV28; abundance: -
CDR3nt: TGTGCCAGCAGCTTAGGAGGGCAGCCCCAGCATTTT; CDR3aa: CASSLGGQPQHF; j_gene: TRBJ1-5; d_gene: -; v_gene: TRBV7-9; abundance: -
CDR3nt: TGTGCCAGCAGCCCACCAATAGGGGACCCCCCGAACACCGGGGAGCTGTTTTTT; CDR3aa: CASSPPIGDPPNTGELFF; j_gene: TRBJ2-2; d_gene: -; v_gene: TRBV7-9; abundance: -